Below are 26 T cell receptor beta chains sequenced from a single sample in a study of shared clonotypes between healthy human individuals. The repertoire was sequenced with immunoSEQ multiplex PCR; TCRdb's copy has only in-frame clones and lacks some. This sample yields millions of clones, of which 90% to 95% are seen a single time; around 0.15% belongs to the top ten. Sequencing was performed on naive CD4+ T cells sorted from blood. Specified subset: CD45RA+ positively selected. Receptor source: a man younger than 35 in good health.

V is TRBV29-1 and J is TRBJ2-7; D tentatively reads TRBD1 or TRBD2 (5 bases each). The germline V gene has CDR1 SQVTM and CDR2 ANQGSEA. The length of the CDR3 is 12 residues. With 0 bases removed from V and 8 bases from J, the gap between germline ends came to 11 bases. In DNA form, the CDR3 reads TGCAGCGTTGAAGATCCAGGGAGTCAGCAGTACTTC. Amino acid sequence: CSVEDPGSQQYF.

The V call is TRBV6-5, the J call TRBJ1-1; possibly TRBD1 for D (5 bases). Germline V gene lookup returns CDR1 MNHEY and CDR2 SVGAGI. Trimming stripped 5 bases from V and 8 bases from J, with 18 bases between. This CDR3 has 14 residues. In DNA, the CDR3 is TGTGCCAGCAGTCAGCGGGGGTGGTCAGGGGAAGCTTTCTTT. This encodes CASSQRGWSGEAFF.

To note about this clone: The sample holds other DNA sequences that translate to the same CDR3. This chain uses TRBV30 with TRBJ1-5, with D perhaps matching TRBD1 (5 bases). The germline gives CDR1 GTSNPN, CDR2 SVGIG (reference sequence). This CDR3 contains 13 residues. With 5 bases removed from V and 3 bases from J, the gap between germline ends came to 11 bases. The CDR3 DNA sequence: TGTGCCTGGTCCACAGGCTTCAATCAGCCCCAGCATTTT. The encoded protein is CAWSTGFNQPQHF.

The V gene is TRBV10-1, the J gene TRBJ1-1; the match to TRBD1 covers 7 bases. The length of the CDR3 is 13 residues. Looked up from germline, CDR1 is WNHNN and CDR2 is SYGVQD (reference sequence). Losses at the gene ends were 10 bases for V and 1 base for J; bases not matched to a gene: 6. CDR3 sequence: CATSRDRNTEAFF. The CDR3 nucleotides are TGCGCCACCAGCCGGGACAGGAACACTGAAGCTTTCTTT.

The V and J genes are TRBV4-3 and TRBJ2-5, with a weak D call TRBD1 (6 bases). The CDR3 consists of 15 residues. V lost 0 bases, J lost 3 bases, and 11 bases lay in between. Germline V gene sequence: CDR1 LGHNA, CDR2 YSLEER. CDR3 DNA: TGCGCCAGCAGCCAAGACATAGAGGGGGAAGAGACCCAGTACTTC. This translates into CASSQDIEGEETQYF.

This chain uses TRBV5-1 with TRBJ1-1; tentative D call: TRBD1 (6 bases). The V and J ends lost 4 bases and 4 bases respectively, with 14 bases between them. The CDR3 totals 14 residues. The germline V gene has CDR1 SGHRS and CDR2 YFSETQ. CDR3 sequence: CASSASTGFTEAFF. The DNA of the CDR3 is TGCGCCAGCAGCGCATCAACAGGGTTCACTGAAGCTTTCTTT.

The CDR3 sequence: CASSPGGAGTGELFF. Here the CDR3 DNA reads TGTGCCAGCAGCCCCGGAGGGGCTGGGACCGGGGAGCTGTTTTTT. The gene calls are TRBV11-3 and TRBJ2-2, with D possibly matching TRBD2 (6 bases). From germline, CDR1 is SGHNT and CDR2 YENEEA. This CDR3 contains 15 residues. V lost 5 bases to trimming and J lost 5 bases, with 15 bases between them.

The rearrangement joins TRBV5-1 to TRBJ1-4; D gene unclear. The germline V and J ends were trimmed by 10 bases and 7 bases, with 23 bases remaining between them. Germline-derived CDR1 and CDR2 are SGHRS and YFSETQ. CDR3 length: 15 amino acids. Here the CDR3 reads CALPGGAEVGEKLFF. The CDR3 region has the DNA TGCGCCCTTCCGGGCGGAGCGGAGGTGGGTGAAAAACTGTTTTTT.

This chain joins TRBV5-1 and TRBJ1-1; no firm D call. Between the trimmed V and J ends, which lost 4 bases and 5 bases, there was a span of 9 bases. Germline CDR1 and CDR2: SGHRS and YFSETQ. This CDR3 contains 12 residues. The CDR3 DNA reads TGCGCCAGCAGCCTGACTGAGACTGAAGCTTTCTTT. This encodes CASSLTETEAFF.

V gene TRBV7-2 combines with J gene TRBJ2-7; either TRBD1 or TRBD2 may fit D (5 bases each). V was cut by 1 base and J by 2 bases, with 12 bases left in between. CDR1 and CDR2 (germline): SGHTA, FQGNSA. This CDR3 has 15 amino acids. The CDR3 reads CASSLDWGSTYEQYF. The CDR3 region has the DNA TGTGCCAGCAGCTTAGATTGGGGGTCGACCTACGAGCAGTACTTC.

The chain carries TRBV6-5 and TRBJ1-1, with TRBD1 as a possible D gene (6 bases). Germline CDR1 reads MNHEY; CDR2 reads SVGAGI. The V end was cut by 0 bases, the J end by 4 bases, with 12 bases between. This CDR3 is 15 amino acids long. CDR3 loop: CASSYSGGASTEAFF. In nucleotides, the CDR3 is TGTGCCAGCAGTTACTCTGGGGGGGCGAGCACTGAAGCTTTCTTT.

The J gene is TRBJ1-2, the V gene TRBV28; D remains unclear. The V end was cut by 6 bases, the J end by 3 bases, with 20 bases between. The CDR3 extends over 16 amino acids. Germline V gene data show CDR1 as MDHEN and CDR2 as SYDVKM. The CDR3 nucleotides read TGTGCCAGCAGCTCGGGAAGTTGGGAATGGGACTATGGCTACACCTTC. It is translated as CASSSGSWEWDYGYTF.

Concerning this clone: The sample carries other DNA sequences with the same CDR3. The gene calls are TRBV9 and TRBJ1-3; D unclear. Germline values: CDR1 SGDLS, CDR2 YYNGEE. CDR3 length: 10 amino acids. Trimming took off 5 bases at V and 3 bases at J, with 0 bases between the two ends. In DNA, the CDR3 is TGTGCCAGCAGTGGAAACACCATATATTTT. This translates into CASSGNTIYF.

The V gene is TRBV6-5, the J gene TRBJ2-1; 13 bases map to TRBD2. CDR1 and CDR2 from the germline V gene are MNHEY and SVGAGI. This CDR3 has 16 amino acids. V was clipped by 2 bases and J by 9 bases; unmatched bases: 7. CDR3 in DNA: TGTGCCAGCAGTTACGGACTAGCGGGAGCCTTAACTGAGCAGTTCTTC. Its protein product is CASSYGLAGALTEQFF.

The CDR3 DNA is TGTGCCAGCAGTTACCTGGGGGCGGACACTGAAGCTTTCTTT. This encodes CASSYLGADTEAFF. The chain links TRBV6-5 to TRBJ1-1; possibly TRBD1 for D (6 bases). Germline V CDR1 and CDR2: MNHEY, SVGAGI. The CDR3 has 14 residues. V dropped 2 bases and J dropped 3 bases, with 10 bases sitting between them.

The count of this clone is one. V gene TRBV11-2 combines with J gene TRBJ1-2; 9 nucleotides agree with TRBD1. The CDR3 length is 16 residues. Germline V CDR1 and CDR2: SGHAT, FQNNGV. The V and J ends lost 5 bases and 3 bases, in that order; junction bases with no gene match: 10. DNA for the CDR3: TGTGCCAGCAGCCTCGGGACAGGGAAGGCGGACTATGGCTACACCTTC. Its translation is CASSLGTGKADYGYTF. Filled out from reference TRBV11-2 and TRBJ1-2, the complete variable domain reads EAGVAQSPRYKIIEKRQSVAFWCNPISGHATLYWYQQILGQGPKLLIQFQNNGVVDDSQLPKDRFSAERLKGVDSTLKIQPAKLEDSAVYLCASSLGTGKADYGYTFGSGTRLTVV.

This clone appeared once. Different DNA sequences within this sample yield the same CDR3. The chain combines TRBV5-1 with TRBJ2-7; 8 bases agree with TRBD1. The CDR3 length is 14 residues. J lost 2 bases, V lost 1 base, and 2 bases had no gene match. Looked up from germline, CDR1 is SGHRS and CDR2 is YFSETQ. CDR3 residues: CASSLLQGAYEQYF. As DNA, the CDR3 is TGCGCCAGCAGCTTGTTACAGGGGGCCTACGAGCAGTACTTC.

This clone occurred once. This chain uses TRBV2 with TRBJ1-6, with D possibly matching TRBD1 (5 bases). CDR1 is SNHLY and CDR2 is FYNNEI in the germline V gene. This CDR3 region has 17 residues. V was clipped by 6 bases and J by 8 bases, with 23 bases between them. The chain's CDR3 is CASSQTFVGRLDSPLHF. CDR3 bases: TGTGCCAGCAGCCAAACTTTCGTGGGACGGCTGGATTCACCCCTCCACTTT.

As to this clone: The same CDR3 arises from other DNA sequences in this sample as well. The V call is TRBV11-3, the J call TRBJ2-3; D is undetermined. The V gene lost 2 bases and the J gene lost 4 bases, with 4 bases spanning the gap. CDR1 and CDR2 from the germline V gene are SGHNT and YENEEA. CDR3 length equals 12 residues. The CDR3 DNA reads as TGTGCCAGCAGCTTAAAGGCAGATACGCAGTATTTT. It codes for CASSLKADTQYF.

The chain has TRBV9 and TRBJ1-1; D is ambiguous. CDR1 is SGDLS, CDR2 YYNGEE, per germline. The CDR3 runs to 13 residues. Trimming removed 1 base at V and 3 bases at J, with 7 bases between. The CDR3 loop is CASSVTSDTEAFF. Here the CDR3 DNA reads TGTGCCAGCAGCGTAACCAGTGACACTGAAGCTTTCTTT.

The V gene is TRBV7-2, the J gene TRBJ1-3, with 7 bases fitting TRBD1. V lost 1 base to trimming and J lost 0 bases; unmatched junction nucleotides: 9. CDR1 is SGHTA, CDR2 FQGNSA, per germline. The CDR3 extends over 18 amino acids. CDR3 bases: TGTGCCAGCAGCTTAGGGTCCGGACAGGTCTCCTCTGGAAACACCATATATTTT. Translating it yields CASSLGSGQVSSGNTIYF.

The CDR3 region has the DNA TGTGCCAGCGGGAAGACACTTTTAGACAATGAGCAGTTCTTC. This codes for CASGKTLLDNEQFF. The V call is TRBV2, the J call TRBJ2-1; no firm D call. This CDR3 has 14 residues. CDR1 is SNHLY and CDR2 is FYNNEI in the germline V gene. The germline V and J ends were trimmed by 8 bases and 5 bases, with 16 bases remaining between them.

With respect to this clone: Different DNA sequences within this sample yield the same CDR3. The rearrangement joins TRBV19 to TRBJ1-4; D ambiguous. CDR1 and CDR2 (germline): LNHDA, SQIVND (reference sequence). Deletions cut 4 bases from V and 0 bases from J, with 6 bases between. The CDR3 covers 14 residues. CDR3 bases: TGTGCCAGTAGTAGGACTGCAACTAATGAAAAACTGTTTTTT. Its protein product is CASSRTATNEKLFF.

Only one count was recorded for this clone. The chain couples TRBV2 to TRBJ2-4; D gene ambiguous. The CDR3 runs to 14 residues. Germline CDR1 is SNHLY and CDR2 is FYNNEI. Between the trimmed V and J ends, which lost 2 bases and 0 bases, there was a span of 5 bases. CDR3 loop: CASSEIIAKNIQYF. CDR3 nucleotide sequence: TGTGCCAGCAGTGAAATTATAGCCAAAAACATTCAGTACTTC.

This chain links TRBV11-2 with TRBJ2-7; 8 bases map to TRBD1. Trimming took 2 bases from V and 1 from J; bases not matched to a gene: 7. Germline-derived CDR1 and CDR2 are SGHAT and FQNNGV. This CDR3 region has 16 residues. The CDR3 protein is CASSLSLGTGSYEQYF. CDR3 bases: TGTGCCAGCAGCTTAAGTCTGGGGACAGGTTCCTACGAGCAGTACTTC.

The chain recombines TRBV18 with TRBJ2-5; TRBD1 matches 8 bases. The V and J ends lost 2 bases and 5 bases, in that order; junction bases with no gene match: 10. The CDR3 covers 16 residues. Germline assignment: CDR1 KGHSH and CDR2 LQKENI. The CDR3 loop reads CASSPSDRGNTETQYF. The CDR3 bases are TGTGCCAGCTCACCAAGCGACAGGGGAAATACGGAGACCCAGTACTTC.